The clone carrying this T cell receptor beta chain was picked up one time. Its antigen is not known. The CDR3 consists of 14 residues. V gave up 7 bases and J gave up 1 base, with 14 bases separating them. Germline lookup yields CDR1 SGHDT and CDR2 YYEEEE. This sample is drawn from a study of shared clonotypes between healthy human individuals. The data were produced by immunoSEQ multiplex PCR, yet TCRdb's version contains in-frame clones alone and is incomplete. The repertoire holds nearly 1,000,000 clones, approximately 76% seen once, with around 1.5% in the top ten. Study-wide results and limits: Larger estimated richness was generally seen in naive subsets than in memory subsets. The authors expected sequencing depth to affect clonotype sharing among donors. Generation probabilities of non-shared clonotypes were lower (relative to those shared by all four donors). The genetic and exposure-history diversity represented was limited by few donors.

This clonotype was sampled from a man in his late teens or twenties in good health. The chain joins TRBV5-6 to TRBJ1-2; no clear D gene. The material sequenced was memory CD4+ T cells sorted from blood. Subset described: CD45RA-negative fraction. The CDR3 region has the DNA TGTGCCAGCGGTCTAGGCAGACTTAACTATGGCTACACCTTC. It yields the protein CASGLGRLNYGYTF.